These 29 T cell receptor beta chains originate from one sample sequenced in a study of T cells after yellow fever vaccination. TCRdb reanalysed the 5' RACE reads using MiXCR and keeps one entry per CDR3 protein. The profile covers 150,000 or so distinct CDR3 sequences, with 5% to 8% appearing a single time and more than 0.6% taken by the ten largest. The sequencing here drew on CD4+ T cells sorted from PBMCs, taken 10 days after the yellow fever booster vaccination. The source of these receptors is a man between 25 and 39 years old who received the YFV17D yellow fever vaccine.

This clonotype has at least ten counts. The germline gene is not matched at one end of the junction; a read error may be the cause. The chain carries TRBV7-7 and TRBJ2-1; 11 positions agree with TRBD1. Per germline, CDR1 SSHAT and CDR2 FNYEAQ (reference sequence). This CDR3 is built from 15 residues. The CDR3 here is CASSPTGGQGGEQFF. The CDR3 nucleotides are TGTGCTAGCAGCCCCACTGGGGGACAGGGGGGTGAGCAGTTCTTC.

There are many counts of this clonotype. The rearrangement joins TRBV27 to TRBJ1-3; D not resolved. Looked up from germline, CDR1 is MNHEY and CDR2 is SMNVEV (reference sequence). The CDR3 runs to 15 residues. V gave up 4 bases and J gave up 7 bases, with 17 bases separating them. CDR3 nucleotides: TGTGCCAGCAGTTCTCTCGGAGGGCTGTGGAACACCATATATTTT. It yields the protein CASSSLGGLWNTIYF.

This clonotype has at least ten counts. CDR3 bases: TGTGCCAGCCCCTCCACCGGGACCGGGGAGCTGTTTTTT. It specifies CASPSTGTGELFF. The V call is TRBV11-2, the J call TRBJ2-2; D gene uncertain. V dropped 8 bases and J dropped 5 bases, with 12 bases sitting between them. The CDR3 has 13 residues. The germline gives CDR1 SGHAT, CDR2 FQNNGV.

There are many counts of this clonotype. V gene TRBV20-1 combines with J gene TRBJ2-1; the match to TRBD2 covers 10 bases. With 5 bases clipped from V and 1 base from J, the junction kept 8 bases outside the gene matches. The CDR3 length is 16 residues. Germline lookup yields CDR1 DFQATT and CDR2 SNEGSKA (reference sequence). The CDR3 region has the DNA TGCAGTGCTCTCCCCCCTAGCGGGAGTTCCTACAATGAGCAGTTCTTC. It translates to CSALPPSGSSYNEQFF.

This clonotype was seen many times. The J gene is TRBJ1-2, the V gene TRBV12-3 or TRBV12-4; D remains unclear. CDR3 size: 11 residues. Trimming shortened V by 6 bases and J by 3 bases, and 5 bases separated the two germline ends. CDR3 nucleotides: TGTGCCAGCAGCCGAGACTATGGCTACACCTTC. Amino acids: CASSRDYGYTF.

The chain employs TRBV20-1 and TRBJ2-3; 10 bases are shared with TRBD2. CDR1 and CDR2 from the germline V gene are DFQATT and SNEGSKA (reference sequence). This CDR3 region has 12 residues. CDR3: CRAGLATDTQYF. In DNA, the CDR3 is TGCAGGGCGGGACTAGCGACAGATACGCAGTATTTT.

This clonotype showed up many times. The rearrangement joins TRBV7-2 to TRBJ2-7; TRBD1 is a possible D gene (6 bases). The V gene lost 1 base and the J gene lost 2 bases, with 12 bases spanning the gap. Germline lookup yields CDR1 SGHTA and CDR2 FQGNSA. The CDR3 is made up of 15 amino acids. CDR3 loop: CASSLGYRVAYEQYF. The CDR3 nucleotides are TGTGCCAGCAGCTTAGGATACAGGGTAGCCTACGAGCAGTACTTC.

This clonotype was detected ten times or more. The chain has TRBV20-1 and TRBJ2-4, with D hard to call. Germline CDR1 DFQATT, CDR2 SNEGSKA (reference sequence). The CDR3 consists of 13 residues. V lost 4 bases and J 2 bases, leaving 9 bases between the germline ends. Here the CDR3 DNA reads TGCAGTGCTAAAGAGTGGTCCAAAAACATTCAGTACTTC. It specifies CSAKEWSKNIQYF.

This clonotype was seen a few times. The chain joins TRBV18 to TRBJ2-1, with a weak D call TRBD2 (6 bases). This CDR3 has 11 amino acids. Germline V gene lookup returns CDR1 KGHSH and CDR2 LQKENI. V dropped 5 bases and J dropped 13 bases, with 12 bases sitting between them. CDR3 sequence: CASSSSVLQFF. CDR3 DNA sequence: TGTGCCAGCTCATCTAGCGTTCTACAGTTCTTC.

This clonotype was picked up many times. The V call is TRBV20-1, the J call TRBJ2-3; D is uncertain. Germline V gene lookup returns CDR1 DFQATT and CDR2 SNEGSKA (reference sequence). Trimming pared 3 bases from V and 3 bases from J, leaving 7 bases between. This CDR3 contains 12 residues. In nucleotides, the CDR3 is TGCAGTGCTAGGCCTGCTACAGATACGCAGTATTTT. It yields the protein CSARPATDTQYF.

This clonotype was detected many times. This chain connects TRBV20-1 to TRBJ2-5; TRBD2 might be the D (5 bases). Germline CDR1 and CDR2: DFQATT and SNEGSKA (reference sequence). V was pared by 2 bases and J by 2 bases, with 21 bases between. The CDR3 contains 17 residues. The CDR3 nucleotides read TGCAGTGCTAGAAGAGTTGGTCTAGCAGTAGGGCAAGAGACCCAGTACTTC. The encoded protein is CSARRVGLAVGQETQYF.

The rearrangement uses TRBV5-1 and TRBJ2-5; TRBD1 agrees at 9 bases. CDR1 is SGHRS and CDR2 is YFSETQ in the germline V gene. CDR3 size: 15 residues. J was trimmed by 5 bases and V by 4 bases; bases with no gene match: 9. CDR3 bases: TGCGCCAGCAGCGTGACACAGGGGGCGCAGGAGACCCAGTACTTC. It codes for CASSVTQGAQETQYF.

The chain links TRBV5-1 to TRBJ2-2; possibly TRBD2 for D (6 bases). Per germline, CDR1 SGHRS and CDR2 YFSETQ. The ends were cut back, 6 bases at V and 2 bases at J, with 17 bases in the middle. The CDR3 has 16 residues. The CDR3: CASTPSGSPNTGELFF. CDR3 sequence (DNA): TGCGCCAGCACACCTTCCGGGAGTCCCAACACCGGGGAGCTGTTTTTT.

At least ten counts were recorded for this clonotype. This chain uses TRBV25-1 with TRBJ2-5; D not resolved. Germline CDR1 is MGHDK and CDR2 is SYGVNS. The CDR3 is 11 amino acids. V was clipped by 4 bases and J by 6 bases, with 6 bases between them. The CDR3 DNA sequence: TGTGCCAGCAGTGGCCTTCAGACCCAGTACTTC. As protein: CASSGLQTQYF.

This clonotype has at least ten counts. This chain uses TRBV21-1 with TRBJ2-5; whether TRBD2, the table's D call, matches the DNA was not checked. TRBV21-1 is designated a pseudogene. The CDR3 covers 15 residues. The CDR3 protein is CASSKSHYTKETQYF. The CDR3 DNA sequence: TGTGCCAGCAGCAAATCCCACTACACCAAAGAGACCCAGTACTTC.

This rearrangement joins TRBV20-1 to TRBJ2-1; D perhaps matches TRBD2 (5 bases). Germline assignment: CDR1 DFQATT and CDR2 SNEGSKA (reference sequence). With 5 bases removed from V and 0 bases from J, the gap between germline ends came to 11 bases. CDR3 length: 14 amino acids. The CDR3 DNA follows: TGCAGTGCTCGATCTGGGAGCTCCTACAATGAGCAGTTCTTC. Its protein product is CSARSGSSYNEQFF.

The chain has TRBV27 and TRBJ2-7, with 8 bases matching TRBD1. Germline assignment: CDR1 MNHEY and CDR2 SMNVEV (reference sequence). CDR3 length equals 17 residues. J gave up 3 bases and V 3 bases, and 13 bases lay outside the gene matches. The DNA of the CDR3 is TGTGCCAGCAGTTTGAGAACCGACAGGGGCAGGGACTACGAGCAGTACTTC. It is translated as CASSLRTDRGRDYEQYF.

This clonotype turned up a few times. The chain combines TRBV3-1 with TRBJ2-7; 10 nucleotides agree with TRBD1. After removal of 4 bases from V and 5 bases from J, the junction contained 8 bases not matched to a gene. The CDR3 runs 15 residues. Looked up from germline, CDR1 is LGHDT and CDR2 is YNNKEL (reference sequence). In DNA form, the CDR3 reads TGTGCCAGCAGCCTCGCCGGGACAGGGGTTGACGAGCAGTACTTC. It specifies CASSLAGTGVDEQYF.

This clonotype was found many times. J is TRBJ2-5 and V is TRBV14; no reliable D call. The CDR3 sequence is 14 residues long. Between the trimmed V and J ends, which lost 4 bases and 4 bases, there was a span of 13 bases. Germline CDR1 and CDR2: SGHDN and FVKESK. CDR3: CASSPRQGRETQYF. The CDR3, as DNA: TGTGCCAGCAGCCCCCGGCAAGGCCGAGAGACCCAGTACTTC.

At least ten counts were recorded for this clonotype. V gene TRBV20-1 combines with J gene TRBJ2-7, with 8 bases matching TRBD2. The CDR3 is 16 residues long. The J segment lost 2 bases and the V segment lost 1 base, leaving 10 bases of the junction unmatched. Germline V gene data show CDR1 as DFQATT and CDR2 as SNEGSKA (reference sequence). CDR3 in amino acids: CSARAPGRARAYEQYF. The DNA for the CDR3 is TGCAGTGCTAGAGCGCCCGGGAGGGCAAGGGCCTACGAGCAGTACTTC.

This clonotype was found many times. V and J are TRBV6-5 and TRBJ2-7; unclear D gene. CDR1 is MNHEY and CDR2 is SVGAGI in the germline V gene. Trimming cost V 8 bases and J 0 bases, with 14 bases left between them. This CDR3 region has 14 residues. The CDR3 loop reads CASRNRWSSYEQYF. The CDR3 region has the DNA TGTGCCAGCCGTAATAGATGGAGCTCCTACGAGCAGTACTTC.

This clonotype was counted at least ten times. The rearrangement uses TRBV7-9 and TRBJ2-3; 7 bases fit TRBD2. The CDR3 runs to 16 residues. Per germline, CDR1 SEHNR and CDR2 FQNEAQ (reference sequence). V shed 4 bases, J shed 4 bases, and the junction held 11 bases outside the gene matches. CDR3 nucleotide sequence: TGTGCCAGCAGCTCGCTGCTGACTAGCTTGGCAGATACGCAGTATTTT. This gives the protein CASSSLLTSLADTQYF.

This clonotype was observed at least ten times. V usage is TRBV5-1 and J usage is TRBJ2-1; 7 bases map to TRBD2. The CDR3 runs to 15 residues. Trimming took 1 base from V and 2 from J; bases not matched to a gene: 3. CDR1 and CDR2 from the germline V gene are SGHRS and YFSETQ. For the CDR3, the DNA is TGCGCCAGCAGCTTGACGGGACTAACCTACAATGAGCAGTTCTTC. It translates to CASSLTGLTYNEQFF. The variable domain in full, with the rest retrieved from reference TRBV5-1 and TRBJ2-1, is KAGVTQTPRYLIKTRGQQVTLSCSPISGHRSVSWYQQTPGQGLQFLFEYFSETQRNKGNFPGRFSGRQFSNSRSEMNVSTLELGDSALYLCASSLTGLTYNEQFFGPGTRLTVL.

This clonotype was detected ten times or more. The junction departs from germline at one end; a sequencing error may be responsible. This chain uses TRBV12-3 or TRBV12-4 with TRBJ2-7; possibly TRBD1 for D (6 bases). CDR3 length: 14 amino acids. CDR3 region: CASTLDRISYEQYF. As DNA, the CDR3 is TGTGCCAGCACTTTAGACAGGATCTCCTACGAGCAGTACTTC.

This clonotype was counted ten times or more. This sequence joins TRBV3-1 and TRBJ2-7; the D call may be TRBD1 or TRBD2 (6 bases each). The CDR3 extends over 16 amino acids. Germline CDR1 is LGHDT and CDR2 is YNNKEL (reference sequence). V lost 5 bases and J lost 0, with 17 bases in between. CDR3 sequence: CASSEEGGHSSYEQYF. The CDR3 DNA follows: TGTGCCAGCAGCGAGGAGGGGGGCCATAGCTCCTACGAGCAGTACTTC.

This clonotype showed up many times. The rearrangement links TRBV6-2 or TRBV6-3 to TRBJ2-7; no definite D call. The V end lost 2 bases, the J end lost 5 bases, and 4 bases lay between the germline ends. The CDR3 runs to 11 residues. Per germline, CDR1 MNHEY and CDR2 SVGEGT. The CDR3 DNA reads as TGTGCCAGCAGTTACCGTCACGAGCAGTACTTC. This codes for CASSYRHEQYF.

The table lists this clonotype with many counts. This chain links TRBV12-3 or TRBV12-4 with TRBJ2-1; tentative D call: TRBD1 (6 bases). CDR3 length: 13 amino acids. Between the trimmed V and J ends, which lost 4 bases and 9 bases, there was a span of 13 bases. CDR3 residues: CASSYREGGEQFF. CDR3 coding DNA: TGTGCCAGCAGTTACAGGGAAGGAGGTGAGCAGTTCTTC.

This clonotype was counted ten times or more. The CDR3 DNA reads TGTGCCAGCAGCTGGAGCGGGAGCGGGGAATATGAGCAGTTCTTC. Translated: CASSWSGSGEYEQFF. The genes are TRBV6-1 and TRBJ2-1; 8 nucleotides agree with TRBD2. Trimming at V came to 6 bases and at J to 8 bases, leaving 12 bases not matched to a gene. Germline-derived CDR1 and CDR2 are MNHNS and SASEGT. The CDR3 totals 15 residues.

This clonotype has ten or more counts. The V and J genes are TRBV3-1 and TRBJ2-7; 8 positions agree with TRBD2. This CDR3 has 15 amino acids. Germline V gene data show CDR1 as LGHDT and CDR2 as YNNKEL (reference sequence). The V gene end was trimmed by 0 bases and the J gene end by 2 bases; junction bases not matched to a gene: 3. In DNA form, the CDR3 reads TGTGCCAGCAGCCAAGATATAGCGGGGACCTACGAGCAGTACTTC. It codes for CASSQDIAGTYEQYF.